This T cell receptor beta chain was recorded in a study of Ad26.COV2.S vaccination and SARS-CoV-2 variants. This table comes from immunoSEQ multiplex PCR, and its TCRdb copy is limited to in-frame clones, with some not included. The table has about 350,000 clones, under 95% seen once. A word on this clone: The same CDR3 also results from other DNA sequences found in this sample.

In germline, CDR1 is LGHDT, CDR2 YNNKEL (reference sequence). The length of the CDR3 is 16 residues. The trim removed 3 bases at V and 1 base at J, leaving 2 bases unmatched. The sample in question was peripheral blood, obtained after recovery from COVID-19. V and J are TRBV3-1 (or the pseudogene TRBV3-2) and TRBJ2-3, with 12 bases matching TRBD2. The sequence was collected from a human donor who had recovered from COVID-19. In DNA, the CDR3 is TGTGCCAGCAGCCAGACTAGCGGGGGCGGCACAGATACGCAGTATTTT. It specifies CASSQTSGGGTDTQYF.